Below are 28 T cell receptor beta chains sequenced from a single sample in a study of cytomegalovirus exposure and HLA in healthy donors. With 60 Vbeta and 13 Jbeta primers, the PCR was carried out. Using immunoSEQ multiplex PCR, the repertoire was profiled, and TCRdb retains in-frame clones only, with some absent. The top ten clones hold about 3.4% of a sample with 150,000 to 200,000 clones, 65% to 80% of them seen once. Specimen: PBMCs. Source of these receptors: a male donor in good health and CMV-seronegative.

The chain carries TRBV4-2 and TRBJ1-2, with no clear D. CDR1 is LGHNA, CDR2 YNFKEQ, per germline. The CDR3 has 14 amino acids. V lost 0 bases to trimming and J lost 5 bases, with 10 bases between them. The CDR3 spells CASSQDVTDYGYTF. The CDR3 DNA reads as TGTGCCAGCAGCCAAGATGTTACAGATTATGGCTACACCTTC.

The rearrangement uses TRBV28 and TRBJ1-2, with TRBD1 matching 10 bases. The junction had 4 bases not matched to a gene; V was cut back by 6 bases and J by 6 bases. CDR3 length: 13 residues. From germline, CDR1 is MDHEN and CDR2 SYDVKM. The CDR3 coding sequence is TGTGCCAGCAGGGGGACAGGGGTGGATGGCTACACCTTC. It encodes CASRGTGVDGYTF.

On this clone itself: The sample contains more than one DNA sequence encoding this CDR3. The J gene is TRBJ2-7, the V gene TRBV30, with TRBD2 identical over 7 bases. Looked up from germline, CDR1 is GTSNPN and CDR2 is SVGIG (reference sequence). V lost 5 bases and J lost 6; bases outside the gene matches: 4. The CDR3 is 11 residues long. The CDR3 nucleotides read TGTGCCTGGGGGTGGGGGGGCGAGCAGTACTTC. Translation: CAWGWGGEQYF.

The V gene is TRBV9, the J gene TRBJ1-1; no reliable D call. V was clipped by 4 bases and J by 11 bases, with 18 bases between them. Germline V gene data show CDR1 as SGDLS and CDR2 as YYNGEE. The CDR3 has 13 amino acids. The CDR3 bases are TGTGCCAGCAGCTCACGTGTGGCCCAGGCGGCTTTCTTT. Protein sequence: CASSSRVAQAAFF.

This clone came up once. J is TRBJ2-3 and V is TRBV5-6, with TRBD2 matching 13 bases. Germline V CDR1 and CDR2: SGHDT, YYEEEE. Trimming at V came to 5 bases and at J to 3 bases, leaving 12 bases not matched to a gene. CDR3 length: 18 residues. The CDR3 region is CASSLGLAGADITDTQYF. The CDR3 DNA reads TGTGCCAGCAGTCTTGGACTAGCGGGGGCCGACATAACAGATACGCAGTATTTT.

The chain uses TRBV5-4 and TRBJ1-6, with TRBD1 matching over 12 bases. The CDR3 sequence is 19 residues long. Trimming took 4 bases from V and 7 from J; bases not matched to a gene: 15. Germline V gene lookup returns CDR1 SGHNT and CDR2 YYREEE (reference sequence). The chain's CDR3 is CASSPAGWDRGLRNSPLHF. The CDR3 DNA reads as TGTGCCAGCAGCCCTGCGGGTTGGGACAGGGGGCTTCGGAATTCACCCCTCCACTTT.

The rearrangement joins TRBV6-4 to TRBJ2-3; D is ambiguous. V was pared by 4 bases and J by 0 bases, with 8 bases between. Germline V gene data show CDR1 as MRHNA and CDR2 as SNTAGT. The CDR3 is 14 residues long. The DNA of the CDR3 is TGTGCCAGCAGTGTTCAGTCTAGCACAGATACGCAGTATTTT. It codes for CASSVQSSTDTQYF.

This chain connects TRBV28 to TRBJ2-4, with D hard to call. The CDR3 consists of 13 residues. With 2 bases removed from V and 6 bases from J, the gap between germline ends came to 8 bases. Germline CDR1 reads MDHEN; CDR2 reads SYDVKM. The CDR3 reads CASSLDSGNIQYF. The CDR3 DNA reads TGTGCCAGCAGTTTAGACTCGGGAAACATTCAGTACTTC.

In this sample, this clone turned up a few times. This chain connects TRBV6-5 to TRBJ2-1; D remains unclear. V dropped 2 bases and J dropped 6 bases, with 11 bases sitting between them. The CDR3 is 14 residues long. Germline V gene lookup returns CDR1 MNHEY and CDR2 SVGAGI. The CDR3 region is CASSYTQPSNEQFF. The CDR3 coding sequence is TGTGCCAGCAGTTACACACAACCTAGCAATGAGCAGTTCTTC.

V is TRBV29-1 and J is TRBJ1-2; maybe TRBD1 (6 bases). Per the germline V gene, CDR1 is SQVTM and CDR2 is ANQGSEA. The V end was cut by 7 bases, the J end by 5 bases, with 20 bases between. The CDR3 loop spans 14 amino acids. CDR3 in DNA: TGCAGCGCTACCGCGGGGGGCGTAGGGTATGGCTACACCTTC. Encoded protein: CSATAGGVGYGYTF.

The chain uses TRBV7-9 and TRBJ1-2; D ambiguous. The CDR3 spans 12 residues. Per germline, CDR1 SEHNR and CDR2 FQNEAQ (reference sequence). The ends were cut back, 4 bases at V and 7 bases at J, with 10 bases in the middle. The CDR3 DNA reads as TGTGCCAGCAGCTCCGGTAGTTTTGGCTACACCTTC. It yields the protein CASSSGSFGYTF. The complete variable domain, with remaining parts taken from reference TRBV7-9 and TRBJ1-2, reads DTGVSQNPRHKITKRGQNVTFRCDPISEHNRLYWYRQTLGQGPEFLTYFQNEAQLEKSRLLSDRFSAERPKGSFSTLEIQRTEQGDSAMYLCASSSGSFGYTFGSGTRLTVV.

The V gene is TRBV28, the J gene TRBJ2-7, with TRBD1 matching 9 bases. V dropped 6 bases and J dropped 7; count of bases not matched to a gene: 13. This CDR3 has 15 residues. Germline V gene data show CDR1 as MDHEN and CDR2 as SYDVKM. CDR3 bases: TGTGCCAGCAGCACCCCGGGACAGGGTTTTTCTGAGCAGTACTTC. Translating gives CASSTPGQGFSEQYF.

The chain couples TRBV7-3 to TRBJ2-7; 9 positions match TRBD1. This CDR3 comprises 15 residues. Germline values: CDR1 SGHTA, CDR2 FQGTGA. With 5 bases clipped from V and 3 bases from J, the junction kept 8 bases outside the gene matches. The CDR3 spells CASSPVGTGSYEQYF. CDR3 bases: TGTGCCAGCAGCCCTGTCGGGACAGGGAGCTACGAGCAGTACTTC. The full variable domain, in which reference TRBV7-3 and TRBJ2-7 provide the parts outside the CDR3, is GAGVSQTPSNKVTEKGKYVELRCDPISGHTALYWYRQSLGQGPEFLIYFQGTGAADDSGLPNDRFFAVRPEGSVSTLKIQRTERGDSAVYLCASSPVGTGSYEQYFGPGTRLTVT.

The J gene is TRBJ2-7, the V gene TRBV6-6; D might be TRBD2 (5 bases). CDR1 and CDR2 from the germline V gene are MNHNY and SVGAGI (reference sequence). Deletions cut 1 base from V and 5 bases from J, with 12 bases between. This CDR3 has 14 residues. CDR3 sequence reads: CASSYLGDPNEQYF. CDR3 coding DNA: TGTGCCAGCAGTTACTTGGGAGACCCTAACGAGCAGTACTTC.

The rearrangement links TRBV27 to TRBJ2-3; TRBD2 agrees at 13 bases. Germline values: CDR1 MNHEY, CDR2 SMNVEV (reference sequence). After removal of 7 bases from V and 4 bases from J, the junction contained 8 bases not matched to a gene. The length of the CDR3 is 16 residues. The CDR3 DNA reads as TGTGCCAGCACCACCTTACTAGCGGGGGGGCCAGATACGCAGTATTTT. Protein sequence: CASTTLLAGGPDTQYF.

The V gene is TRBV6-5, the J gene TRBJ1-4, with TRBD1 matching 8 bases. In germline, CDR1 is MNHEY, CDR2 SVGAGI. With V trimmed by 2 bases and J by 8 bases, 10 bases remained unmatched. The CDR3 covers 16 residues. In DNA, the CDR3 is TGTGCCAGCAGTTACGGTCGGACAGGGCAAACCGAAAAACTGTTTTTT. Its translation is CASSYGRTGQTEKLFF.

The CDR3 DNA follows: TGTGCCAGCAGTCTCAGGGGTGGCTACACCTTC. Translation: CASSLRGGYTF. The V call is TRBV28, the J call TRBJ1-2; a possible D gene is TRBD1 (6 bases). The germline CDR1 and CDR2 sequences are MDHEN and SYDVKM. Trimming shortened V by 5 bases and J by 7 bases, and 8 bases separated the two germline ends. The length of the CDR3 is 11 residues.

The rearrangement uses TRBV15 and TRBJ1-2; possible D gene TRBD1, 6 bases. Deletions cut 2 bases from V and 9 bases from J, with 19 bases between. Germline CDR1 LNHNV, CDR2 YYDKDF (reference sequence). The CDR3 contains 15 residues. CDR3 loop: CATSRPAGTFNSYTF. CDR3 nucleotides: TGTGCCACCAGCAGACCTGCCGGGACATTTAATAGCTACACCTTC. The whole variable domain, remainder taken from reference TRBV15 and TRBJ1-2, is DAMVIQNPRYQVTQFGKPVTLSCSQTLNHNVMYWYQQKSSQAPKLLFHYYDKDFNNEADTPDNFQSRRPNTSFCFLDIRSPGLGDTAMYLCATSRPAGTFNSYTFGSGTRLTVV.

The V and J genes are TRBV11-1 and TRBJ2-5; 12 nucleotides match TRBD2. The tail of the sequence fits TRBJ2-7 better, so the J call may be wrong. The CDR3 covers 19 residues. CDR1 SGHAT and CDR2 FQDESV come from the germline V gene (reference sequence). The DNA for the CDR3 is TGTGCCAGCAGCTCGCCCGGGCTAGCGGGAGGGAGAAGGCTTGACGAGCAGTACTTC. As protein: CASSSPGLAGGRRLDEQYF.

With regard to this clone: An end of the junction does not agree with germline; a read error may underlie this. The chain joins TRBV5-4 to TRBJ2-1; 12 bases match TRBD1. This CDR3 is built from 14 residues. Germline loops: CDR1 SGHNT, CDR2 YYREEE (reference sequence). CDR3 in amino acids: CASSLGQGAYEQFF. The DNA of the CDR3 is TGTGCCAGCAGTTTGGGACAGGGGGCCTATGAGCAGTTCTTC.

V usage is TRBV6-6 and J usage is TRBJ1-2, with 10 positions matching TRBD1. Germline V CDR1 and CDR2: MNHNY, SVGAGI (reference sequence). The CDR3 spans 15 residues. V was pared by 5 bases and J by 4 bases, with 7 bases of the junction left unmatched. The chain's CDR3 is CASSNPTGGVYGYTF. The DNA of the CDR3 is TGTGCCAGCAGTAACCCGACAGGGGGCGTCTATGGCTACACCTTC.

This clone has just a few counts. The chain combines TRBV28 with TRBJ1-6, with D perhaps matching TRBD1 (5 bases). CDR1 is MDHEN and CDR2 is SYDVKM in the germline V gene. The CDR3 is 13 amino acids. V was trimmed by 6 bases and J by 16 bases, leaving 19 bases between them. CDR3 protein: CASRSPDSDLLHF. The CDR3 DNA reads TGTGCCAGCAGAAGCCCAGACAGTGATTTACTCCACTTT.

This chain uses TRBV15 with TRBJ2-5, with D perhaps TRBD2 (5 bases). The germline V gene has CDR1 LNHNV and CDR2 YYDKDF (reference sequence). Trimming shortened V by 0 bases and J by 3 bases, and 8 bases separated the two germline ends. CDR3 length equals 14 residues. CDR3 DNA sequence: TGTGCCACCAGCAGAGATCTCGGGGAAGAGACCCAGTACTTC. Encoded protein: CATSRDLGEETQYF.

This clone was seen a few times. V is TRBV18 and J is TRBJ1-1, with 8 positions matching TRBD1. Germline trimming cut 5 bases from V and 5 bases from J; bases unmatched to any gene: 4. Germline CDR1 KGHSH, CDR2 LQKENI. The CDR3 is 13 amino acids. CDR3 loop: CASSYQGATEAFF. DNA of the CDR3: TGTGCCAGCTCATACCAGGGGGCAACTGAAGCTTTCTTT.

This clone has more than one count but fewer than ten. CDR3 sequence: CASSHLSGRAVTGELFF. CDR3 DNA: TGCGCCAGCAGCCACCTTAGCGGGAGGGCCGTCACCGGGGAGCTGTTTTTT. The V call is TRBV4-1, the J call TRBJ2-2; 11 nucleotides agree with TRBD2. J lost 4 bases, V lost 3 bases, and 7 bases had no gene match. This CDR3 contains 17 residues. The V gene's germline CDR1 is MGHRA and CDR2 YSYEKL.

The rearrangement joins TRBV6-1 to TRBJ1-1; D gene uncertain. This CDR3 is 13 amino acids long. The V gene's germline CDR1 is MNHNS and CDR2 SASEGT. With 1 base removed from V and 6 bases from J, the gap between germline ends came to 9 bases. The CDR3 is CASSEGLTSEAFF. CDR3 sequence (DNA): TGTGCCAGCAGTGAAGGACTAACTTCTGAAGCTTTCTTT.

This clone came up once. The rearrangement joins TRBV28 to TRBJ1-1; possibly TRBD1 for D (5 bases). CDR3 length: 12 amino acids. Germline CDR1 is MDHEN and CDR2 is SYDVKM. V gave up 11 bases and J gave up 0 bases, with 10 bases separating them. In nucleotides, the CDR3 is TGTGCCTGGCGGGGGTTGAACACTGAAGCTTTCTTT. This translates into CAWRGLNTEAFF.

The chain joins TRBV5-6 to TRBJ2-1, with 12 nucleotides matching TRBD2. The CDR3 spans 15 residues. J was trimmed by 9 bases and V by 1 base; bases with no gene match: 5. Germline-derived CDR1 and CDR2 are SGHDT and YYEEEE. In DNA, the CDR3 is TGTGCCAGCAGCTTGCTCCTAGCGGGAGGGCCTGAGCAGTTCTTC. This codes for CASSLLLAGGPEQFF.